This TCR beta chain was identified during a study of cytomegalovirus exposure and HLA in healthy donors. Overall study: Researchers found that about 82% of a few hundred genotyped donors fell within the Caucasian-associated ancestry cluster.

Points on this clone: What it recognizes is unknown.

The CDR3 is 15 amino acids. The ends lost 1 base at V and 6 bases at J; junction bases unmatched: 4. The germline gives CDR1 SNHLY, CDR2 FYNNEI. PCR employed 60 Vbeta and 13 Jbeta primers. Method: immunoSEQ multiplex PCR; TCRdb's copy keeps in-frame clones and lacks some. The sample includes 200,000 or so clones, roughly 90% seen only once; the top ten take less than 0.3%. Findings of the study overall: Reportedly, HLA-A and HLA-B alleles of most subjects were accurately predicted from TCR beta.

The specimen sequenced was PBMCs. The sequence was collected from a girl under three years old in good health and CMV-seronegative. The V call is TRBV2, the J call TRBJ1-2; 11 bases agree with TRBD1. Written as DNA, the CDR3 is TGTGCCAGCAGTGAAGGGACAGGGGGCGTTAATGGCTACACCTTC. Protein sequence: CASSEGTGGVNGYTF.